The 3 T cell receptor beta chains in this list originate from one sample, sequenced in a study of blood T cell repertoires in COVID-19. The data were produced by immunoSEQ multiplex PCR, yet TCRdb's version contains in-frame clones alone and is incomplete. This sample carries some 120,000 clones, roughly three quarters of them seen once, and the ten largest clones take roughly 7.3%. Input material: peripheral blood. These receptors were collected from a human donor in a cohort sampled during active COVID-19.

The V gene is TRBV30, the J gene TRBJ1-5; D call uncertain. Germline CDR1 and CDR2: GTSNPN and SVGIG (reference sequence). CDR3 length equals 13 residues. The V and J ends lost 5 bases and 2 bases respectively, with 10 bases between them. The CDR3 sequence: CAWGWGGNQPQHF. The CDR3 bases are TGTGCCTGGGGGTGGGGAGGCAATCAGCCCCAGCATTTT.

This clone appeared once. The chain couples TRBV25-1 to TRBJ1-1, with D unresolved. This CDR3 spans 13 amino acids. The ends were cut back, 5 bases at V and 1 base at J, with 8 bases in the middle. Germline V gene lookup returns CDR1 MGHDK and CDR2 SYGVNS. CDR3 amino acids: CASSITTNTEAFF. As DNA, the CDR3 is TGTGCCAGCAGTATTACTACGAACACTGAAGCTTTCTTT.

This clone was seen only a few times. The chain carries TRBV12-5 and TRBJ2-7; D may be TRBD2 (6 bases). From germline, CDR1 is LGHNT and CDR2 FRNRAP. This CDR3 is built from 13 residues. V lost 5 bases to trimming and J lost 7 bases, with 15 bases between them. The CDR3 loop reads CASGRDLAREQYF. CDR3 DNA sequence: TGTGCTAGTGGTAGGGACTTAGCTAGGGAGCAGTACTTC. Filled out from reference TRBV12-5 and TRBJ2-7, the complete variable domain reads DARVTQTPRHKVTEMGQEVTMRCQPILGHNTVFWYRQTMMQGLELLAYFRNRAPLDDSGMPKDRFSAEMPDATLATLKIQPSEPRDSAVYFCASGRDLAREQYFGPGTRLTVT.